A single T cell receptor (beta chain) is shown here with its context. Antigen specificity is unknown. The record originates from a study of tumor and adjacent non-tumor tissue in lung cancer. This sample's RNA came from whole unsorted tissue. Study-level points and caveats: Tumor tissue had significantly higher TCR diversity than normal lung. In normal lung, the top 100 clones were significantly more dominant than in tumor.

Three rounds of nested PCR, following a modified ARM-PCR protocol, produced the TCRbeta library. Via MiXCR, TCRdb re-called the multiplex PCR reads, giving one row per CDR3 protein. The table includes 84,000 or so distinct CDR3 sequences, approximately 57% detected once. This CDR3 is 16 amino acids long. From germline, CDR1 is MNHNY and CDR2 SVGAGI (reference sequence). J lost 4 bases, V lost 0 bases, and 8 bases had no gene match. The gene calls are TRBV6-6 and TRBJ2-7, with 8 bases identical to TRBD2. The sequenced sample consisted of lung tumor tissue. The TCR originated in a man between 65 and 85 years old with non-small cell lung cancer. The DNA for the CDR3 is TGTGCCAGCAGTTACTCATGGACAGCGGGAGAATACGAGCAGTACTTC. It translates to CASSYSWTAGEYEQYF.